The 19 T cell receptor beta chains in this list originate from one sample, sequenced in a study of beta chain features in type 1 diabetes. Reverse transcribing all isolated RNA meant expressed TCRB transcripts were sequenced. Repertoires were generated with immunoSEQ multiplex PCR, while TCRdb's copy carries only in-frame clones and drops some. The data show 900,000 or so clones, around a sixth seen once. What was sequenced was naive CD4+ T cells from blood. The receptors come from a young woman in good health.

This chain links TRBV10-3 with TRBJ2-3; D remains unclear. The V and J ends lost 6 bases and 4 bases respectively, with 11 bases between them. Germline-derived CDR1 and CDR2 are ENHRY and SYGVKD. CDR3 length: 13 residues. CDR3 bases: TGTGCCATCAGGTCGGTGCTGCCAGATACGCAGTATTTT. As protein: CAIRSVLPDTQYF.

This clone appeared a few times. This chain links TRBV5-1 with TRBJ2-4; D is possibly TRBD1 or TRBD2 (5 bases each). This CDR3 is built from 16 residues. V lost 3 bases and J 1 base, leaving 14 bases between the germline ends. Germline V gene sequence: CDR1 SGHRS, CDR2 YFSETQ. The CDR3, as DNA: TGCGCCAGCAGCTCTTCTGAGGGGTTTGCCAAAAACATTCAGTACTTC. Its translation is CASSSSEGFAKNIQYF.

V gene TRBV10-3 combines with J gene TRBJ1-1; D might be TRBD1 (6 bases). Germline V CDR1 and CDR2: ENHRY, SYGVKD. V dropped 10 bases and J dropped 0 bases, with 12 bases sitting between them. The CDR3 contains 13 residues. The CDR3 region has the DNA TGTGCCACCGGCCAGGGGATGAACACTGAAGCTTTCTTT. Its translation: CATGQGMNTEAFF.

This clone was counted only a few times. This chain links TRBV7-9 with TRBJ1-1, with 11 positions matching TRBD1. Unmatched junction bases numbered 5, after V lost 6 bases and J lost 2 bases. Germline-derived CDR1 and CDR2 are SEHNR and FQNEAQ (reference sequence). The CDR3 is 15 residues long. CDR3 protein: CASRGQGGLNTEAFF. CDR3 bases: TGTGCCAGCAGGGGACAGGGGGGATTAAACACTGAAGCTTTCTTT.

The CDR3: CASSLAGTRYQETQYF. The DNA for the CDR3 is TGTGCCAGCAGCTTGGCCGGGACACGTTATCAAGAGACCCAGTACTTC. The chain recombines TRBV7-9 with TRBJ2-5; tentative D call: TRBD1 (6 bases). This CDR3 contains 16 residues. Between the trimmed V and J ends, which lost 3 bases and 2 bases, there was a span of 16 bases. Looked up from germline, CDR1 is SEHNR and CDR2 is FQNEAQ (reference sequence).

Details on this clone: Other DNA variants within this sample encode the same CDR3. This sequence joins TRBV28 and TRBJ2-1; D possibly corresponds to TRBD2 (5 bases). CDR3 length: 14 residues. The V gene lost 2 bases and the J gene lost 2 bases, with 7 bases spanning the gap. CDR1 and CDR2 (germline): MDHEN, SYDVKM. CDR3 sequence: CASSLAGTYNEQFF. CDR3 coding DNA: TGTGCCAGCAGTTTAGCGGGTACCTACAATGAGCAGTTCTTC.

This clone was seen only a few times. The chain uses TRBV2 and TRBJ2-7; 7 bases fit TRBD2. V lost 6 bases and J lost 3; bases outside the gene matches: 8. The germline gives CDR1 SNHLY, CDR2 FYNNEI. The CDR3 totals 14 residues. CDR3 amino acids: CASRTGLLNYEQYF. The CDR3 DNA sequence: TGTGCCAGCAGAACGGGACTACTCAACTACGAGCAGTACTTC. The whole variable domain, remainder taken from reference TRBV2 and TRBJ2-7, is EPEVTQTPSHQVTQMGQEVILRCVPISNHLYFYWYRQILGQKVEFLVSFYNNEISEKSEIFDDQFSVERPDGSNFTLKIRSTKLEDSAMYFCASRTGLLNYEQYFGPGTRLTVT.

J is TRBJ2-4 and V is TRBV6-5; D is unclear. Germline V gene data show CDR1 as MNHEY and CDR2 as SVGAGI. Trimming left V 0 bases short and J 7 bases short, with 4 bases between. This CDR3 is 12 amino acids long. The CDR3 spells CASSYSGNIQYF. The DNA for the CDR3 is TGTGCCAGCAGTTACTCGGGTAACATTCAGTACTTC.

This clone was seen more than once but under ten times. The chain joins TRBV18 to TRBJ2-3, with D perhaps TRBD1 (6 bases). Between the trimmed V and J ends, which lost 2 bases and 8 bases, there was a span of 14 bases. The CDR3 is made up of 14 amino acids. Germline CDR1 is KGHSH and CDR2 is LQKENI. The chain's CDR3 is CASSPESTGGTQYF. The CDR3 nucleotides read TGTGCCAGCTCACCAGAGTCGACAGGCGGTACGCAGTATTTT.

In this sample, this clone turned up a few times. The chain employs TRBV18 and TRBJ2-1, with 12 bases fitting TRBD2. There are 17 residues in the CDR3. Germline-derived CDR1 and CDR2 are KGHSH and LQKENI. Germline trimming cut 3 bases from V and 1 base from J; bases unmatched to any gene: 4. The CDR3 nucleotides are TGTGCCAGCTCACCGACCGGACTAGCGGGATCCTACAATGAGCAGTTCTTC. This gives the protein CASSPTGLAGSYNEQFF. Looking up the rest from reference TRBV18 and TRBJ2-1 gives the full variable domain: NAGVMQNPRHLVRRRGQEARLRCSPMKGHSHVYWYRQLPEEGLKFMVYLQKENIIDESGMPKERFSAEFPKEGPSILRIQQVVRGDSAAYFCASSPTGLAGSYNEQFFGPGTRLTVL.

This clone was counted only a few times. The rearrangement uses TRBV2 and TRBJ2-1; 13 positions match TRBD2. The CDR3 has 15 residues. Unmatched junction bases numbered 5, after V lost 6 bases and J lost 6 bases. Germline V gene sequence: CDR1 SNHLY, CDR2 FYNNEI. Written as DNA, the CDR3 is TGTGCCAGCAGCCCCGGGACTAGCGGGACCAATGAGCAGTTCTTC. It specifies CASSPGTSGTNEQFF.

This clone was counted only a few times. This chain uses TRBV10-3 with TRBJ1-2; D not certain. The germline V and J ends were trimmed by 8 bases and 7 bases, with 14 bases remaining between them. Germline V lookup: CDR1 ENHRY, CDR2 SYGVKD. CDR3 size: 12 residues. The CDR3 bases are TGTGCCATCCGCAACAAAGTGGGTGGCTACACCTTC. It translates to CAIRNKVGGYTF.

This chain links TRBV7-9 with TRBJ2-5, with D possibly TRBD1 on 5 matching bases. Trimming shortened V by 4 bases and J by 4 bases, and 10 bases separated the two germline ends. The germline V gene encodes CDR1 SEHNR and CDR2 FQNEAQ (reference sequence). The CDR3 is 13 amino acids. This chain's CDR3 is CASSSWTSETQYF. The CDR3, as DNA: TGTGCCAGCAGCTCATGGACATCAGAGACCCAGTACTTC.

This clone has just a few counts. The J gene is TRBJ2-5, the V gene TRBV7-3; D is unresolved. The CDR3 is made up of 13 amino acids. The V gene lost 7 bases and the J gene lost 4 bases, with 13 bases spanning the gap. From germline, CDR1 is SGHTA and CDR2 FQGTGA. DNA of the CDR3: TGTGCCAGCACCCTTAAGGGCGGAGAGACCCAGTACTTC. Protein sequence: CASTLKGGETQYF.

Only a few counts were recorded for this clone. The V gene is TRBV15, the J gene TRBJ2-5; weak D call: TRBD2 (5 bases). Germline CDR1 and CDR2: LNHNV and YYDKDF (reference sequence). Trimming removed 4 bases from V and 7 bases from J, with 19 bases in between. CDR3 length: 15 amino acids. The CDR3 coding sequence is TGTGCCACCAGCAAGGGAGACACCGCCGGTGCGACCCAGTACTTC. It is translated as CATSKGDTAGATQYF. Drawing the rest from reference TRBV15 and TRBJ2-5, the complete variable domain is DAMVIQNPRYQVTQFGKPVTLSCSQTLNHNVMYWYQQKSSQAPKLLFHYYDKDFNNEADTPDNFQSRRPNTSFCFLDIRSPGLGDTAMYLCATSKGDTAGATQYFGPGTRLLVL.

In nucleotides, the CDR3 is TGTGCCAGTAGTGTAAGCGGGGGTGGTGGATATGAGCAGTTCTTC. Protein product: CASSVSGGGGYEQFF. V is TRBV19 and J is TRBJ2-1; 8 bases agree with TRBD2. With 5 bases clipped from V and 8 bases from J, the junction kept 11 bases outside the gene matches. The germline gives CDR1 LNHDA, CDR2 SQIVND (reference sequence). The CDR3 runs to 15 residues.

Only a few counts were recorded for this clone. This chain links TRBV7-9 with TRBJ2-1; TRBD2 matches 10 bases. CDR1 and CDR2 (germline): SEHNR, FQNEAQ (reference sequence). With 3 bases clipped from V and 9 bases from J, the junction kept 8 bases outside the gene matches. The CDR3 has 15 amino acids. CDR3: CASSFSGRAAGEQFF. CDR3 nucleotide sequence: TGTGCCAGCAGCTTCAGCGGGAGGGCCGCTGGTGAGCAGTTCTTC.

The chain joins TRBV6-6 to TRBJ1-3; D uncertain. Germline loops: CDR1 MNHNY, CDR2 SVGAGI (reference sequence). The CDR3 sequence is 14 residues long. V lost 5 bases and J 1 base, leaving 9 bases between the germline ends. The CDR3 DNA sequence: TGTGCCAGCAGTGACTACGAATCTGGAAACACCATATATTTT. This encodes CASSDYESGNTIYF.

This clone came up a few times. This sequence joins TRBV28 and TRBJ2-7, with TRBD2 matching 7 bases. With 6 bases clipped from V and 2 bases from J, the junction kept 7 bases outside the gene matches. The germline gives CDR1 MDHEN, CDR2 SYDVKM. This CDR3 region has 14 residues. The CDR3 coding sequence is TGTGCCAGCAGGTCTGAAGGACTAGCCTACGAGCAGTACTTC. Translating it yields CASRSEGLAYEQYF.